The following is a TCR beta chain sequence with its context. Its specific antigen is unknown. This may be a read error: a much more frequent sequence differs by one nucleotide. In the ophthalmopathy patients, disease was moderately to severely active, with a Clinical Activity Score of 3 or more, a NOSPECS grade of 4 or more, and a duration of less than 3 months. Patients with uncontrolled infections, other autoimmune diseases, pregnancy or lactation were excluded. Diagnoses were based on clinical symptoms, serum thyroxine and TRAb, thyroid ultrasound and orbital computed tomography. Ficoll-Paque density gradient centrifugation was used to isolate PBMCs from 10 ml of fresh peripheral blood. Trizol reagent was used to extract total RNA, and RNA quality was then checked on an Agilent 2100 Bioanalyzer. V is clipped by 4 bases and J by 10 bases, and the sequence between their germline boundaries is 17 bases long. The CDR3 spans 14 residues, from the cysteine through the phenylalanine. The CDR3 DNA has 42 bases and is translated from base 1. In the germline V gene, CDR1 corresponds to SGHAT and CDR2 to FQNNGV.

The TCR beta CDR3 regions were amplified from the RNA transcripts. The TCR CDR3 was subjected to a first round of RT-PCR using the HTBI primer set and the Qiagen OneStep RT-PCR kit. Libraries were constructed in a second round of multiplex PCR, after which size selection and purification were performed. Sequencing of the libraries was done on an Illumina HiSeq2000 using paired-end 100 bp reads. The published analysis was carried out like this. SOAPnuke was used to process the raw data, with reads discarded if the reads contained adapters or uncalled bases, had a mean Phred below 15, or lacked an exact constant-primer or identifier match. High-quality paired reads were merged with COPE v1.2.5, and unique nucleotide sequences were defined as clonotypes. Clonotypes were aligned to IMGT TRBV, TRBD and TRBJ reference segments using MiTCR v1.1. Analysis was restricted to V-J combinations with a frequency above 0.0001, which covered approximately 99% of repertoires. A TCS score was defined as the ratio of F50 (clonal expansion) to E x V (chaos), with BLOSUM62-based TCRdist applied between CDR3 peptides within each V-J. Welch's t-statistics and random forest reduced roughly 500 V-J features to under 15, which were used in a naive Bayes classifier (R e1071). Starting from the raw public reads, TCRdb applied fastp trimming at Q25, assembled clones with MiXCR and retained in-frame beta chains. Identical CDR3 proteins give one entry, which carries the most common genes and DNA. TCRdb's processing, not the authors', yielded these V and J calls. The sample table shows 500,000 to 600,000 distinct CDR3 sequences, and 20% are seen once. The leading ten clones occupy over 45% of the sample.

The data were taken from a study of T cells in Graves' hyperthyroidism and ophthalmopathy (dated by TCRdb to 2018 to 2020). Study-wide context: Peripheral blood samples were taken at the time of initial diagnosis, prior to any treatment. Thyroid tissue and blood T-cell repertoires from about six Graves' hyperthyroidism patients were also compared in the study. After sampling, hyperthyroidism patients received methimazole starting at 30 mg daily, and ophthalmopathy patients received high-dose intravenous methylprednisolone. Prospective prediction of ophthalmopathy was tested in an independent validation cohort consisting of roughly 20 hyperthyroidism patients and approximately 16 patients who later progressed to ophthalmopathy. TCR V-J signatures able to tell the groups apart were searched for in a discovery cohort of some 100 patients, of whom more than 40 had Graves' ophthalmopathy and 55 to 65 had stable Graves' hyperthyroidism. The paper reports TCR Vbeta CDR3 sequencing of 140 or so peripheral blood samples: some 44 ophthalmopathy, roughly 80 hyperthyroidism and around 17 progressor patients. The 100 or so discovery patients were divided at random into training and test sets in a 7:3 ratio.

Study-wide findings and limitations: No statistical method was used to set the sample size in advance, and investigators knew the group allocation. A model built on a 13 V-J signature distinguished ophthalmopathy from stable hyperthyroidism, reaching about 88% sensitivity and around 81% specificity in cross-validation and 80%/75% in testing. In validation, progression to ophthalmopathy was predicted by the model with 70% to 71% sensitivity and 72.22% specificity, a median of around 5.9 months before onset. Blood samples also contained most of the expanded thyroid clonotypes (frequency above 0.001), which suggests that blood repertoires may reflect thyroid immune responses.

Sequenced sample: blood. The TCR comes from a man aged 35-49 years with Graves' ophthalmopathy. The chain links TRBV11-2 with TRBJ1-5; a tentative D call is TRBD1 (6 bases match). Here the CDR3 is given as CASSSDRSSFPQHF. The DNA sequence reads TGTGCCAGCAGCTCCGACAGGTCATCTTTCCCCCAGCATTTT.